This T cell receptor (beta chain) was captured in a study of T cells in Graves' hyperthyroidism and ophthalmopathy (dated by TCRdb to about 2019). About the study as a whole: Peripheral blood was sampled at the time of initial diagnosis, prior to any treatment. To identify TCR V-J signatures that set the groups apart, the researchers used a discovery cohort of more than 95 patients, made up of 40 to 45 with Graves' ophthalmopathy and about 59 with stable Graves' hyperthyroidism. An independent validation cohort of under 20 hyperthyroidism patients and 17 patients who later progressed to ophthalmopathy tested prospective prediction of ophthalmopathy. The approximately 98 discovery patients were randomly divided into training and test sets at a 7:3 ratio. Thyroid tissue and blood T-cell repertoires from six Graves' hyperthyroidism patients were also compared in the study. After blood sampling, hyperthyroidism patients were treated with methimazole at a starting dose of 30 mg daily, and ophthalmopathy patients were treated with high-dose intravenous methylprednisolone. The paper reports TCR Vbeta CDR3 sequencing of approximately 130 peripheral blood samples: approximately 43 ophthalmopathy, about 75 hyperthyroidism and 17 progressor patients.

Remarks on this clonotype: This receptor's antigen is unknown. Per-base quality was not reported, and no clone a single base away is much larger than it.

Hyperthyroidism patients were newly diagnosed, with disease duration under 2 months, and aged 18 to 65 years. Patients with uncontrolled infections, other autoimmune diseases, pregnancy or lactation were excluded. Diagnoses were established on the basis of clinical symptoms, serum thyroxine and TRAb, thyroid ultrasound, and orbital computed tomography. For progressor patients, blood was drawn at the first diagnosis of hyperthyroidism, before any ophthalmopathy symptoms had appeared. Ficoll-Paque density gradient centrifugation was used to isolate PBMCs from around 10 ml of fresh peripheral blood. Progressor patients were defined as those initially diagnosed with Graves' hyperthyroidism in whom ophthalmopathy developed during follow-up. Total RNA was extracted using Trizol reagent, and RNA quality was assessed on an Agilent 2100 Bioanalyzer. Amplification of TCR beta CDR3 regions was carried out from RNA transcripts. The TCR CDR3 was subjected to a first round of RT-PCR using the HTBI primer set and the Qiagen OneStep RT-PCR kit. The libraries were constructed in a second round of multiplex PCR and then size-selected and purified. Libraries were sequenced paired-end with 100 bp reads on an Illumina HiSeq2000. On the study's bioinformatics: SOAPnuke was used to process the raw data, throwing out any read that contained adapters or uncalled bases, had a mean Phred below 15, or lacked an exact constant-primer or identifier match. High-quality paired reads were merged with COPE v1.2.5, and unique nucleotide sequences were defined as clonotypes. Clonotypes were aligned to IMGT TRBV, TRBD and TRBJ reference segments using MiTCR v1.1. Analysis was restricted to V-J combinations with a frequency above 0.0001, which covered roughly 99% of repertoires. A TCS score was defined as the ratio between F50 (clonal expansion) and ExV (chaos), using BLOSUM62-based TCRdist between CDR3 peptides within each V-J. Welch's t-statistics and random forest reduced fewer than 600 V-J features to 10 to 15, which were used in a naive Bayes classifier (R e1071). In-frame beta chains were kept once TCRdb had trimmed the public reads at Q25 with fastp and called clones with MiXCR. Identical CDR3 protein sequences are pooled into one entry, listed with their most common genes and DNA. The V and J calls and clone size are TCRdb's, not the authors'. The sample table shows roughly 180,000 distinct CDR3 sequences, and over 8% are seen once. The ten top clones hold around 20% of the sample.

Summary of the overall study and its limitations: No statistical method was used to set the sample size in advance, and investigators knew the group allocation. Blood samples also contained most of the expanded thyroid clonotypes (frequency above 0.001), which suggests that blood repertoires may reflect thyroid immune responses. In validation, the model predicted progression to ophthalmopathy with over 65% sensitivity and over 72% specificity, a median of approximately 6.7 months before onset. In cross-validation, a model built on a 13 V-J signature told ophthalmopathy apart from stable hyperthyroidism with less than 90% sensitivity and roughly 83% specificity, and in testing the same model reached 80%/75%.

The receptor was derived from a woman younger than 30 with Graves' hyperthyroidism that later progressed to Graves' ophthalmopathy. Material for sequencing was blood.

The DNA sequence is TGCAGTGCTAGAGATTTTGCGCGGGAGGGAGCAGATACGCAGTATTTT. Its amino acids are CSARDFAREGADTQYF. The sequence links TRBV20-1 to TRBJ2-3, with 9 middle bases fitting TRBD2. The CDR3, cysteine through phenylalanine, is 16 amino acids long. Of the read, only the CDR3 DNA is kept; its 48 bases are in frame from base 1. The germline V gene (reference sequence) supplies CDR1 DFQATT and CDR2 SNEGSKA. At the junction V is shortened by 0 bases and J by 4 bases; bases outside the gene matches: 8.